This TCR beta chain comes out of a study of shared clonotypes between healthy human individuals. Study overall: Each donor contributed plates that comprised three CD4 naive, three CD4 memory, two CD8 naive and one CD8 memory.

CDR3 length equals 17 residues. Germline loops: CDR1 SNHLY, CDR2 FYNNEI. V dropped 5 bases and J dropped 1; count of bases not matched to a gene: 9. Points on this clone: The antigen is undetermined.

The test was conducted at deep level. Using immunoSEQ multiplex PCR, the repertoire was profiled, and TCRdb retains in-frame clones only, with some absent. Of 2 million to 3 million clones listed, under 95% are singletons. General study results and limits: It was the few donors that limited the genetic and exposure-history diversity represented.

The source of this sequence is a man younger than 35 in good health. Some clones in this sample may be carry-over from other donors' samples. J is TRBJ2-2 and V is TRBV2, with 8 nucleotides matching TRBD1. Sequenced input: naive CD4+ T cells from PBMCs. Noted subset: CD45RA+ positively selected. CDR3 nucleotides: TGTGCCAGCAGTCCTCGTCCCGGGACAGGGAACACCGGGGAGCTGTTTTTT. Translating gives CASSPRPGTGNTGELFF.